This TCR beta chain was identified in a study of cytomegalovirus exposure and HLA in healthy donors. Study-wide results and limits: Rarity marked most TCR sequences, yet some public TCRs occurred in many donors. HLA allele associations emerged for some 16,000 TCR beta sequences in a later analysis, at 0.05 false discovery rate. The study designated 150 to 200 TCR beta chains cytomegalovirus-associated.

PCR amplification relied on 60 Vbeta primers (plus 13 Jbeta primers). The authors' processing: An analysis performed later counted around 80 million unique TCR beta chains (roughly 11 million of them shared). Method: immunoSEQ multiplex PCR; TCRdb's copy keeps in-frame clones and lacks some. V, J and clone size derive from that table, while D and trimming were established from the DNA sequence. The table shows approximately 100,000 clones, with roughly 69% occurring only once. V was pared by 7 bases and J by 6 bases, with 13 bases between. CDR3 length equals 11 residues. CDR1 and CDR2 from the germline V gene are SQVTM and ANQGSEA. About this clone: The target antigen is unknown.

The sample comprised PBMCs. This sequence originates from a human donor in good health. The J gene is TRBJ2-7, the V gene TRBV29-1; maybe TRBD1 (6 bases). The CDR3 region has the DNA TGCAGCGCCTACAGGGTGGGCGAGCAGTACTTC. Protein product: CSAYRVGEQYF.